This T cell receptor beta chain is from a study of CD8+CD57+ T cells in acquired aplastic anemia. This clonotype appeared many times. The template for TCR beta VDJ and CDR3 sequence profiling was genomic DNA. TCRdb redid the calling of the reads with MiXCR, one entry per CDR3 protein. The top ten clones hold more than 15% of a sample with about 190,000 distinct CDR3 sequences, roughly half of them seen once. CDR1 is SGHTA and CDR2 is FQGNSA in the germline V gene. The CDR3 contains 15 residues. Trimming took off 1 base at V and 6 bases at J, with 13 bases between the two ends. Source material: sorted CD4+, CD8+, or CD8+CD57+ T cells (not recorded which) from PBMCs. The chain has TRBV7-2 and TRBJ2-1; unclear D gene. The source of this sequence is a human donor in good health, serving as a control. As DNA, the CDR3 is TGTGCCAGCAGCTTAGTCGTGGGTACGCGCAATGAGCAGTTCTTC. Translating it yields CASSLVVGTRNEQFF. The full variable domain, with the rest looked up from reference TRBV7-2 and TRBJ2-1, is GAGVSQSPSNKVTEKGKDVELRCDPISGHTALYWYRQSLGQGLEFLIYFQGNSAPDKSGLPSDRFSAERTGGSVSTLTIQRTQQEDSAVYLCASSLVVGTRNEQFFGPGTRLTVL.